A selection of T cell receptor beta chains follows, all from one sample in a study of vaccination effects on CD4 cells after COVID-19. Sequenced by immunoSEQ multiplex PCR; TCRdb stores in-frame clones only, minus some. The sample carries tens of thousands of clones, over 70% recorded once. No antigens are known for them. Material: CD4+ T cells from PBMCs cultured with SARS-CoV-2 spike peptides, obtained before COVID-19 vaccination. The receptor source for this set is a human donor who received a COVID-19 vaccine. Each CDR3 is given with its conserved first and last residue. A D gene is named only where the DNA matches it firmly. A clone size is listed for some rows: how often the clone was seen (once, few, many), or a class if it is expanded.

d_call: -
v_call: TRBV15
j_call: TRBJ1-2
clone_size: -
cdr3_nt: TGTGCCACCAGCAGGGGCGACGGAACTAACTATGGCTACACCTTC
cdr3_aa: CATSRGDGTNYGYTF

d_call: -
v_call: TRBV14
j_call: TRBJ1-4
clone_size: -
cdr3_nt: TGTGCCAGCAGCCAAGCAGGGTGGGCAACTAATGAAAAACTGTTTTTT
cdr3_aa: CASSQAGWATNEKLFF

d_call: -
v_call: TRBV6-6
j_call: TRBJ1-2
clone_size: few
cdr3_nt: TGTGCCAGCAGTCCCCCACGGGGACGATCTAACTATGGCTACACCTTC
cdr3_aa: CASSPPRGRSNYGYTF

d_call: -
v_call: TRBV7-8
j_call: TRBJ2-3
clone_size: -
cdr3_nt: TGTGCCAGCAGCGCACGGCGCACAGATACGCAGTATTTT
cdr3_aa: CASSARRTDTQYF

d_call: TRBD1
v_call: TRBV5-1
j_call: TRBJ1-1
clone_size: -
cdr3_nt: TGCGCCAGCAGCGCAAGCGAGGGGACAGGGAACACTGAAGCTTTCTTT
cdr3_aa: CASSASEGTGNTEAFF

d_call: TRBD2
v_call: TRBV6-2/TRBV6-3
j_call: TRBJ2-5
clone_size: -
cdr3_nt: TGTGCCAGCAGTTACTTGTCTGCGGGGGGGCCGTCGGGAGAGACCCAGTACTTC
cdr3_aa: CASSYLSAGGPSGETQYF

d_call: -
v_call: TRBV2
j_call: TRBJ1-4
clone_size: few
cdr3_nt: TGTGCCAGCATTCGGGGTCTCGGCGAAAAACTGTTTTTT
cdr3_aa: CASIRGLGEKLFF

d_call: TRBD2
v_call: TRBV5-1
j_call: TRBJ2-5
clone_size: -
cdr3_nt: TGCGCCAGCAGCCTACTAGCGGGGGATAAGGGGGAGACCCAGTACTTC
cdr3_aa: CASSLLAGDKGETQYF

d_call: TRBD1
v_call: TRBV2
j_call: TRBJ1-2
clone_size: -
cdr3_nt: TGTGCCAGCAGTGAGGGGACAGGGAGTCCTTATGGCTACACCTTC
cdr3_aa: CASSEGTGSPYGYTF

d_call: TRBD2
v_call: TRBV24-1
j_call: TRBJ2-5
clone_size: -
cdr3_nt: TGTGCCACCAGTGATTTACAAGCGGGGGGGCCAGAGACCCAGTACTTC
cdr3_aa: CATSDLQAGGPETQYF

d_call: -
v_call: TRBV7-3
j_call: TRBJ2-2
clone_size: -
cdr3_nt: TGTGCCAGCAGCTTAATCCAGGGAACCGGGGAGCTGTTTTTT
cdr3_aa: CASSLIQGTGELFF

d_call: -
v_call: TRBV5-6
j_call: TRBJ1-5
clone_size: -
cdr3_nt: TGTGCCAGCAGCCGGGGCGAGGGCAGGGGCAATCAGCCCCAGCATTTT
cdr3_aa: CASSRGEGRGNQPQHF

d_call: -
v_call: TRBV11-2
j_call: TRBJ1-4
clone_size: -
cdr3_nt: TGTGCCAGCAGCTTAAGTGAAAAACTGTTTTTT
cdr3_aa: CASSLSEKLFF

d_call: TRBD1
v_call: TRBV7-3
j_call: TRBJ2-6
clone_size: few
cdr3_nt: TGTGCCAGCAGCTTACCCGGGACAGTCTCTGGGGCCAACGTCCTGACTTTC
cdr3_aa: CASSLPGTVSGANVLTF

d_call: TRBD1
v_call: TRBV5-6
j_call: TRBJ1-2
clone_size: few
cdr3_nt: TGTGCCAGCAGCTGGGGACAGAGGCTATATGGCTACACCTTC
cdr3_aa: CASSWGQRLYGYTF

d_call: -
v_call: TRBV28
j_call: TRBJ1-1
clone_size: -
cdr3_nt: TGTGCCAGCAGTTTACCAGAGCTTCTGAACACTGAAGCTTTCTTT
cdr3_aa: CASSLPELLNTEAFF

d_call: -
v_call: TRBV6-5
j_call: TRBJ1-2
clone_size: -
cdr3_nt: TGTGCCAGCACCCCAACAGGGAACATTAACTATGGCTACACCTTC
cdr3_aa: CASTPTGNINYGYTF

d_call: -
v_call: TRBV7-3
j_call: TRBJ1-6
clone_size: once
cdr3_nt: TGTGCCAGCAGCTTAACCCGGGACCATAATTCACCCCTCCACTTT
cdr3_aa: CASSLTRDHNSPLHF

d_call: -
v_call: TRBV6-5
j_call: TRBJ2-6
clone_size: -
cdr3_nt: TGTGCCAGTCAATCCCAGGGCTCTGGGGCCAACGTCCTGACTTTC
cdr3_aa: CASQSQGSGANVLTF

d_call: TRBD1
v_call: TRBV11-2
j_call: TRBJ1-5
clone_size: -
cdr3_nt: TGTGCCAGCAGCTTAACCAGGGGGGGGAATCAGCCCCAGCATTTT
cdr3_aa: CASSLTRGGNQPQHF